The T cell receptor (beta chain) described here comes from a study of radiation and T cells in renal cell carcinoma (dated by TCRdb to 2018 to 2020). Regarding the complete study: Samples were obtained from a clinical trial, in which 15 Gy stereotactic body radiation therapy was delivered to primary renal cell carcinomas and nephrectomy was performed 4 weeks later. Across all 53 samples, 4,016,671 unique CDR3 nucleotide sequences encoding about 2.4 million unique CDR3 amino acid sequences were identified. In total, 50 to 60 samples, comprising approximately 25 tumors and some 27 peripheral blood samples, were subjected to TCR beta sequencing. Overall study outcomes, separate from this receptor: Because pretreatment tumor biopsies were not available, the baseline intratumoral presence of clonotypes could not be determined. Dynamics of the blood repertoire were not tracked past 4 weeks after treatment. In blood, the top tumor clonotypes increased from baseline to 2 weeks after radiation and then shrank by 4 weeks, which suggests a temporary expansion of tumor-resident clones. With a single-armed trial design, the study had no way to address how radiation dose or scheduling affects the TCR repertoire.

V is reduced by 3 bases and J by 3 bases, leaving a spacing of 6 bases between them. CDR1 is given as MDHEN and CDR2 as SYDVKM, both from the germline V gene. The CDR3 spans 12 residues, from the cysteine through the phenylalanine. This entry keeps only the CDR3 DNA: 36 bases, framed from base 1. This clone occurred once. This clone's antigen is unknown. Per-base quality was not reported, and no clone a single base away is much larger than it. Taken with the paper, the label for time point translates to: baseline pretreatment blood. Taken with the paper, the label for treatment or condition translates to: 15 Gy SBRT to primary tumor, nephrectomy 4 weeks later. Serial peripheral blood from radiation-treated patients was sampled at baseline, 2 weeks and 4 weeks after SBRT to track tumor-enriched clonotypes. All patients had renal cell carcinoma with clear cell pathology. Genomic DNA for TCR sequencing was prepared using the QIAamp DNA Blood Mini Kit (Qiagen). The analyses included just those samples that passed every quality control check.

Following the manufacturer's recommendations, the immunoSEQ kit was used to generate TCR beta libraries from genomic DNA. Library preparation used a first multiplex PCR with proprietary primers, then a second PCR adding unique barcodes, with bead cleanups after each round. Each sample batch included a kit-provided positive control reaction and a negative control reaction. The final libraries were assessed on an Agilent 4200 TapeStation D1000 ScreenTape, pooled by volume, and quantified by qPCR. An Illumina NextSeq500 fitted with a MidOutput 150-cycle cartridge performed the sequencing, running 156 Read1 cycles and 15 Index1 cycles with the kit's custom primers. The pooled library was loaded at 1.0 pM, and around 18% PhiX control was spiked in. In the paper's pipeline: Vendor-processed data were analyzed in R, and a clonotype was defined as all T cells sharing the same CDR3 nucleotide sequence. In the clone abundance analyses, frequencies were normalized to the 10,000 most abundant clones in each sample. Public T cell clones, which averaged fewer than five per sample, were removed prior to analysis. Tumor-enriched and baseline blood-enriched clonotypes were defined by at least a 32-fold difference in abundance between compartments. Clonotypes expanded or contracted between blood time points were identified with a beta-binomial differential abundance model. Tumor-blood repertoire similarity was measured with the Baroni-Urbani and Buser coefficient, and groups were compared using two-tailed Wilcoxon tests in R. In TCRdb, the immuneACCESS table is reduced to in-frame sequences with V and J assigned. These tables do not hold every clone; where another copy was compared, an unresolved V gene accounts for under half, and the others remain unexplained. V and J calls and clone size are copied from that table; D and trimming were computed from the DNA. Counted in this sample were 120,000 to 150,000 clones; roughly 85% of them appeared once. The top ten clones comprise approximately 20% of the sample.

This sequence was found in a woman between 45 and 65 years old with renal cell carcinoma. The V and J segments used are TRBV28 and TRBJ2-7; the D gene remains uncertain. The material was blood, obtained from a patient whose treatment included radiotherapy and nephrectomy. The CDR3 is CASSLTSYEQYF. The nucleotides read TGTGCCAGCAGTTTGACCAGCTACGAGCAGTACTTC.